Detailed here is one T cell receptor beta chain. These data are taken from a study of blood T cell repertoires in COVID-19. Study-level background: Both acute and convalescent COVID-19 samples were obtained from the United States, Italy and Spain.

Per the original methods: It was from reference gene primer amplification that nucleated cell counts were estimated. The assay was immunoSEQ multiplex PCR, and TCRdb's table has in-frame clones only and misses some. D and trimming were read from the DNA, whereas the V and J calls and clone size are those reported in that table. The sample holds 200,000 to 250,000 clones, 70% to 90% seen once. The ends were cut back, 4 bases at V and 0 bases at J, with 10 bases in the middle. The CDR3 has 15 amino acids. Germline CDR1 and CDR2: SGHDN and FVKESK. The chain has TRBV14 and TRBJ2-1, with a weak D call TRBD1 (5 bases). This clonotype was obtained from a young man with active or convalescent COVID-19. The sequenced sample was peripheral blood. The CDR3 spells CASSRQLFSYNEQFF. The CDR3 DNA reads TGTGCCAGCAGCCGACAGCTTTTCTCCTACAATGAGCAGTTCTTC.